These 8 T cell receptor beta chains share one sample of origin, sequenced in a study of shared clonotypes between healthy human individuals. Only in-frame clones appear in the TCRdb table, and some are missing; sequencing was by immunoSEQ multiplex PCR. The sample has fewer than 200,000 clones, about 68% seen once. The sequenced sample was memory CD4+ T cells sorted from blood. Subset here: CD45RA-negative fraction. The receptor set was obtained from a man aged 25 to 45 in good health.

The genes are TRBV11-3 and TRBJ2-1, with a weak D call TRBD1 (5 bases). Germline values: CDR1 SGHNT, CDR2 YENEEA. This CDR3 spans 14 amino acids. With 2 bases removed from V and 4 bases from J, the gap between germline ends came to 9 bases. This CDR3 is CASSLSPGYNEQFF. The CDR3 DNA reads as TGTGCCAGCAGCTTATCTCCAGGGTACAATGAGCAGTTCTTC.

In DNA form, the CDR3 reads TGTGCCAGCAGCGCGACTAGCGGGAGGAAAGAGACCCAGTACTTC. This gives the protein CASSATSGRKETQYF. This chain links TRBV7-2 with TRBJ2-5, with 13 bases matching TRBD2. V dropped 5 bases and J dropped 3; count of bases not matched to a gene: 3. Germline lookup yields CDR1 SGHTA and CDR2 FQGNSA. This CDR3 has 15 amino acids.

On this clone itself: Sequence at one end of the junction differs from germline and may be a read error. The CDR3: CASSSRQAQYF. CDR3 in DNA: TGCGCCAGCAGCTCGCGGCAGGCCCAGTACTTC. The chain employs TRBV11-2 and TRBJ2-5; D is unclear. The CDR3 totals 11 residues. Germline assignment: CDR1 SGHAT and CDR2 FQNNGV.

This clone has ten or more counts. The chain couples TRBV19 to TRBJ1-1; 10 bases fit TRBD1. V lost 3 bases to trimming and J lost 5 bases; unmatched junction nucleotides: 6. The CDR3 has 15 amino acids. Per the germline V gene, CDR1 is LNHDA and CDR2 is SQIVND (reference sequence). The CDR3 sequence is CASSIGDRGLTEAFF. The CDR3 DNA reads TGTGCCAGTAGTATCGGGGACAGGGGACTAACTGAAGCTTTCTTT.

This chain uses TRBV7-9 with TRBJ1-3; no clear D gene. The CDR3 runs to 15 residues. V gave up 5 bases and J gave up 0 bases, with 11 bases separating them. Germline CDR1 SEHNR, CDR2 FQNEAQ (reference sequence). CDR3 bases: TGTGCCAGCAGCCCGGGCGGATACTCTGGAAACACCATATATTTT. Translation gives CASSPGGYSGNTIYF.

This rearrangement joins TRBV2 to TRBJ2-7; perhaps TRBD2 as D (5 bases). This CDR3 spans 14 amino acids. V gave up 8 bases and J gave up 2 bases, with 16 bases separating them. Per germline, CDR1 SNHLY and CDR2 FYNNEI. The CDR3 nucleotides are TGTGCCAGCCAAATCAGCGGAACCCCCTACGAGCAGTACTTC. Translated, it gives CASQISGTPYEQYF. The variable domain in full, completed from reference TRBV2 and TRBJ2-7, reads EPEVTQTPSHQVTQMGQEVILRCVPISNHLYFYWYRQILGQKVEFLVSFYNNEISEKSEIFDDQFSVERPDGSNFTLKIRSTKLEDSAMYFCASQISGTPYEQYFGPGTRLTVT.

This clone was seen a few times. This chain connects TRBV7-2 to TRBJ2-1, with TRBD2 matching over 10 bases. The CDR3 is 15 amino acids. In germline, CDR1 is SGHTA, CDR2 FQGNSA. The J segment lost 12 bases and the V segment lost 5 bases, leaving 13 bases of the junction unmatched. The CDR3 DNA reads as TGTGCCAGCAGCGCGGGACTAGCGCTGAGAATCGGGCAGTTCTTC. As protein: CASSAGLALRIGQFF. The whole variable domain, remainder taken from reference TRBV7-2 and TRBJ2-1, is GAGVSQSPSNKVTEKGKDVELRCDPISGHTALYWYRQSLGQGLEFLIYFQGNSAPDKSGLPSDRFSAERTGGSVSTLTIQRTQQEDSAVYLCASSAGLALRIGQFFGPGTRLTVL.

The rearrangement links TRBV5-1 to TRBJ2-7; 8 nucleotides line up with TRBD2. V shed 0 bases, J shed 4 bases, and the junction held 12 bases outside the gene matches. The CDR3 loop spans 17 amino acids. From germline, CDR1 is SGHRS and CDR2 YFSETQ. CDR3 nucleotide sequence: TGCGCCAGCAGCTTGGGCGGAGCGGGGACTAGTGGTTACGAGCAGTACTTC. This translates into CASSLGGAGTSGYEQYF.